These 30 T cell receptor beta chains were all obtained from the same sample, sequenced in a study of cytomegalovirus exposure and HLA in healthy donors. Using immunoSEQ multiplex PCR, the repertoire was profiled, and TCRdb retains in-frame clones only, with some absent. The table has approximately 120,000 clones, just under 95% seen once; the top ten hold roughly 1.2%. Sequencing was performed on PBMCs. These receptor sequences come from a woman aged 18-29 years in good health and CMV-seronegative.

The chain employs TRBV5-1 and TRBJ1-1; possible D gene TRBD1, 5 bases. The V end was cut by 0 bases, the J end by 6 bases, with 12 bases between. CDR1 SGHRS and CDR2 YFSETQ come from the germline V gene. The CDR3 loop spans 14 amino acids. The CDR3 nucleotides read TGCGCCAGCAGCTTGGATGGGGGGGGTGCTGAAGCTTTCTTT. Its translation is CASSLDGGGAEAFF.

The chain joins TRBV7-9 to TRBJ1-1; 7 bases map to TRBD1. The CDR3 spans 18 residues. The V gene end was trimmed by 7 bases and the J gene end by 1 base; junction bases not matched to a gene: 18. Germline CDR1 is SEHNR and CDR2 is FQNEAQ (reference sequence). CDR3 bases: TGTGCCAGCACCCTATGGGTGGAAACAGGGGACCCGAACACTGAAGCTTTCTTT. This codes for CASTLWVETGDPNTEAFF.

The chain has TRBV9 and TRBJ2-5; 12 bases match TRBD2. The CDR3 totals 14 residues. CDR1 SGDLS and CDR2 YYNGEE come from the germline V gene. The trim removed 3 bases at V and 3 bases at J, leaving 0 bases unmatched. This chain's CDR3 is CASSGTSGEETQYF. The DNA of the CDR3 is TGTGCCAGCAGCGGGACTAGCGGGGAAGAGACCCAGTACTTC.

The chain is built from TRBV11-2 and TRBJ1-4; 9 bases are shared with TRBD1. V was pared by 3 bases and J by 11 bases, with 13 bases of the junction left unmatched. CDR1 and CDR2 from the germline V gene are SGHAT and FQNNGV. The CDR3 has 16 residues. CDR3 protein: CASSFKLGDRVRKLFF. CDR3 nucleotides: TGTGCCAGCAGCTTCAAATTGGGGGACAGGGTGAGGAAACTGTTTTTT.

V gene TRBV10-2 combines with J gene TRBJ2-1, with 8 bases lining up with TRBD2. V trimming: 7 bases; J trimming: 1 base; junction bases outside the gene matches: 15. This CDR3 region has 18 residues. Germline-derived CDR1 and CDR2 are WSHSY and SAAADI. The DNA for the CDR3 is TGCGCCAGCACAAGAGCAACATTAGCGGGAATATCCTACAATGAGCAGTTCTTC. Residues: CASTRATLAGISYNEQFF.

The V gene is TRBV6-5, the J gene TRBJ1-2, with 7 bases identical to TRBD1. V was clipped by 5 bases and J by 8 bases; unmatched bases: 8. Germline values: CDR1 MNHEY, CDR2 SVGAGI. The CDR3 consists of 13 residues. The CDR3 nucleotides are TGTGCCAGCAGTCATCCTCCGGGACAGGGCTACACCTTC. This translates into CASSHPPGQGYTF.

This clone appeared once. This chain connects TRBV2 to TRBJ2-1, with a tentative D call TRBD2 (5 bases). The ends were cut back, 7 bases at V and 9 bases at J, with 16 bases in the middle. CDR1 SNHLY and CDR2 FYNNEI come from the germline V gene. The CDR3 has 13 residues. CDR3 coding DNA: TGTGCCAGCAAATTTGAGCGTCGGGGTGAGCAGTTCTTC. It specifies CASKFERRGEQFF. Looking up the rest from reference TRBV2 and TRBJ2-1 gives the full variable domain: EPEVTQTPSHQVTQMGQEVILRCVPISNHLYFYWYRQILGQKVEFLVSFYNNEISEKSEIFDDQFSVERPDGSNFTLKIRSTKLEDSAMYFCASKFERRGEQFFGPGTRLTVL.

The J gene is TRBJ2-7, the V gene TRBV27; D not certain. V shed 3 bases and J shed 2 bases, with 8 bases lying between them. Germline values: CDR1 MNHEY, CDR2 SMNVEV (reference sequence). The CDR3 is 13 amino acids. This CDR3 reads CASSFGRAYEQYF. The CDR3, as DNA: TGTGCCAGCAGTTTTGGCCGGGCCTACGAGCAGTACTTC.

This CDR3 is CASSYAAPINTEAFF. Here the CDR3 DNA reads TGTGCCAGCAGTTACGCCGCCCCTATAAACACTGAAGCTTTCTTT. This chain links TRBV6-5 with TRBJ1-1; D remains unclear. This CDR3 is built from 15 residues. Trimming left V 2 bases short and J 2 bases short, with 12 bases between. Germline CDR1 reads MNHEY; CDR2 reads SVGAGI.

V and J are TRBV5-5 and TRBJ1-2; tentatively, D is TRBD1 (5 bases). The CDR3 spans 14 residues. The V gene lost 1 base and the J gene lost 4 bases, with 11 bases spanning the gap. Per the germline V gene, CDR1 is SGHKS and CDR2 is YYEKEE (reference sequence). Here the CDR3 reads CASSLMQGSYGYTF. The CDR3 DNA reads as TGTGCCAGCAGCTTGATGCAGGGAAGCTATGGCTACACCTTC.

V gene TRBV6-5 combines with J gene TRBJ2-3, with 13 nucleotides matching TRBD2. V lost 2 bases, J lost 2 bases, and 1 base stayed unmatched. Germline assignment: CDR1 MNHEY and CDR2 SVGAGI. The CDR3 is made up of 16 amino acids. The CDR3 here is CASSYGLAGATDTQYF. DNA of the CDR3: TGTGCCAGCAGTTACGGACTAGCGGGAGCCACAGATACGCAGTATTTT.

V gene TRBV19 combines with J gene TRBJ2-7; TRBD2 might be the D (6 bases). The V end lost 3 bases, the J end lost 2 bases, and 14 bases lay between the germline ends. The CDR3 is 15 amino acids. Germline V gives CDR1 LNHDA, CDR2 SQIVND (reference sequence). The chain's CDR3 is CASSIFGGNPYEQYF. CDR3 DNA sequence: TGTGCCAGTAGTATCTTCGGGGGTAACCCCTACGAGCAGTACTTC.

The V and J genes are TRBV27 and TRBJ2-1; TRBD1 is a possible D gene (6 bases). The CDR3 runs to 15 residues. With 5 bases removed from V and 0 bases from J, the gap between germline ends came to 11 bases. Per the germline V gene, CDR1 is MNHEY and CDR2 is SMNVEV (reference sequence). The chain's CDR3 is CASSLKGVSYNEQFF. In DNA, the CDR3 is TGTGCCAGCAGTCTCAAGGGGGTCTCCTACAATGAGCAGTTCTTC.

This chain links TRBV6-5 with TRBJ2-7; TRBD2 agrees at 8 bases. Trimming took 7 bases from V and 3 from J; bases not matched to a gene: 5. Per germline, CDR1 MNHEY and CDR2 SVGAGI. The CDR3 consists of 13 residues. The DNA for the CDR3 is TGTGCCAGCAAGCCTAGCGGGTACTACGAGCAGTACTTC. Residues: CASKPSGYYEQYF.

This clone has only one observation. The chain has TRBV19 and TRBJ2-1; 10 bases fit TRBD2. The V and J ends lost 0 bases and 4 bases, in that order; junction bases with no gene match: 0. The CDR3 runs 15 residues. Germline V gives CDR1 LNHDA, CDR2 SQIVND (reference sequence). CDR3 region: CASSIELAGYNEQFF. DNA of the CDR3: TGTGCCAGTAGTATAGAACTAGCGGGGTACAATGAGCAGTTCTTC.

The V gene is TRBV15, the J gene TRBJ2-7, with D uncertain. This CDR3 is 13 amino acids long. Looked up from germline, CDR1 is LNHNV and CDR2 is YYDKDF (reference sequence). The germline V and J ends were trimmed by 1 base and 4 bases, with 8 bases remaining between them. This chain's CDR3 is CATSRAENYEQYF. The CDR3 bases are TGTGCCACCAGCAGAGCCGAGAATTACGAGCAGTACTTC.

This clone was recorded a few times. The chain has TRBV6-4 and TRBJ2-3; TRBD2 agrees at 9 bases. J was trimmed by 2 bases and V by 4 bases; bases with no gene match: 1. Germline CDR1 reads MRHNA; CDR2 reads SNTAGT. CDR3 size: 14 residues. This CDR3 is CASSGGGATDTQYF. CDR3 DNA: TGTGCCAGCAGTGGCGGGGGGGCCACAGATACGCAGTATTTT.

The rearrangement uses TRBV6-1 and TRBJ2-7; tentative D call: TRBD1 (6 bases). The CDR3 totals 15 residues. Trimming took 7 bases from V and 3 from J, leaving 19 bases between them. The germline V gene encodes CDR1 MNHNS and CDR2 SASEGT. The CDR3 loop reads CASIYSGAENYEQYF. The CDR3 region has the DNA TGTGCCAGCATTTATTCAGGGGCGGAGAACTACGAGCAGTACTTC.

V is TRBV9 and J is TRBJ1-1; D gene unclear. Trimming removed 5 bases at V and 0 bases at J, with 11 bases between. The CDR3 runs 14 residues. Germline assignment: CDR1 SGDLS and CDR2 YYNGEE. CDR3 amino acids: CASSLGSLNTEAFF. The DNA of the CDR3 is TGTGCCAGCAGTCTCGGTTCTCTGAACACTGAAGCTTTCTTT.

J is TRBJ1-1 and V is TRBV2; D is perhaps TRBD1 (6 bases). CDR1 SNHLY and CDR2 FYNNEI come from the germline V gene. This CDR3 is 16 amino acids long. The V end lost 5 bases, the J end lost 2 bases, and 18 bases lay between the germline ends. CDR3 sequence reads: CASSKRTTGGNTEAFF. As DNA, the CDR3 is TGTGCCAGCAGTAAAAGGACGACAGGTGGAAACACTGAAGCTTTCTTT.

The chain is built from TRBV7-8 and TRBJ1-5, with D uncertain. CDR3 length equals 15 residues. Trimming removed 5 bases at V and 4 bases at J, with 15 bases between. Germline V lookup: CDR1 SGHVS, CDR2 FQNEAQ. For the CDR3, the DNA is TGTGCCAGCAGCCTACCGGACTTAGGGAATCAGCCCCAGCATTTT. This codes for CASSLPDLGNQPQHF.

The chain uses TRBV6-1 and TRBJ1-5; perhaps TRBD1 as D (6 bases). V dropped 6 bases and J dropped 3 bases, with 15 bases sitting between them. CDR1 and CDR2 from the germline V gene are MNHNS and SASEGT. This CDR3 has 15 amino acids. CDR3 nucleotide sequence: TGTGCCAGCAGGGTGGACAGAATACTCAATCAGCCCCAGCATTTT. Protein product: CASRVDRILNQPQHF.

J is TRBJ1-2 and V is TRBV5-4; D unresolved. V gave up 3 bases and J gave up 0 bases, with 12 bases separating them. Germline V gene sequence: CDR1 SGHNT, CDR2 YYREEE (reference sequence). The CDR3 sequence is 15 residues long. The CDR3 is CASSSYNKANYGYTF. CDR3 DNA sequence: TGTGCCAGCAGCTCATACAATAAAGCTAACTATGGCTACACCTTC. The whole variable domain, filled in from reference TRBV5-4 and TRBJ1-2, reads ETGVTQSPTHLIKTRGQQVTLRCSSQSGHNTVSWYQQALGQGPQFIFQYYREEENGRGNFPPRFSGLQFPNYSSELNVNALELDDSALYLCASSSYNKANYGYTFGSGTRLTVV.

DNA of the CDR3: TGTGCCAGCAGTGAAGGGGGACTAGCCACTGAAGCTTTCTTT. It specifies CASSEGGLATEAFF. The rearrangement links TRBV6-1 to TRBJ1-1; D might be TRBD1 (5 bases). Trimming stripped 1 base from V and 4 bases from J, with 10 bases between. Germline values: CDR1 MNHNS, CDR2 SASEGT. The CDR3 length is 14 residues.

Comments on this clone: This same CDR3 is encoded by further DNA sequences in the sample. The chain recombines TRBV11-2 with TRBJ2-7, with TRBD2 as a possible D gene (6 bases). The CDR3 loop spans 12 amino acids. The germline V and J ends were trimmed by 5 bases and 4 bases, with 9 bases remaining between them. In germline, CDR1 is SGHAT, CDR2 FQNNGV. CDR3 region: CASSLAGYEQYF. The CDR3 nucleotides are TGTGCCAGCAGCCTCGCGGGGTACGAGCAGTACTTC.

The rearrangement joins TRBV29-1 to TRBJ1-1; no clear D gene. The length of the CDR3 is 12 residues. V was trimmed by 4 bases and J by 5 bases, leaving 11 bases between them. Germline V gene sequence: CDR1 SQVTM, CDR2 ANQGSEA. The CDR3 region is CSVVFSGTEAFF. The CDR3 DNA reads TGCAGCGTTGTTTTTTCGGGGACTGAAGCTTTCTTT.

This clone was picked up one time. The chain combines TRBV7-3 with TRBJ1-1; 7 bases map to TRBD1. The length of the CDR3 is 17 residues. V gave up 1 base and J gave up 3 bases; unmatched junction bases: 11. CDR1 is SGHTA, CDR2 FQGTGA, per germline. The CDR3 region is CASSLNPQGVGDTEAFF. CDR3 nucleotides: TGTGCCAGCAGCTTAAATCCCCAGGGGGTGGGGGACACTGAAGCTTTCTTT.

The V call is TRBV4-1, the J call TRBJ1-2; D gene ambiguous. CDR1 and CDR2 from the germline V gene are MGHRA and YSYEKL. The CDR3 spans 14 residues. The V gene lost 3 bases and the J gene lost 4 bases, with 12 bases spanning the gap. CDR3 residues: CASSHPGPLYGYTF. The CDR3 nucleotides are TGCGCCAGCAGCCACCCAGGTCCCCTCTATGGCTACACCTTC.

The rearrangement uses TRBV9 and TRBJ1-2, with 8 nucleotides matching TRBD1. The CDR3 consists of 15 residues. Germline V gene lookup returns CDR1 SGDLS and CDR2 YYNGEE. The V gene end was trimmed by 6 bases and the J gene end by 7 bases; junction bases not matched to a gene: 14. In nucleotides, the CDR3 is TGTGCCAGCACCCCGCGAGGACAGGGATCTGGTGGCTACACCTTC. Translating it yields CASTPRGQGSGGYTF.

The rearrangement uses TRBV6-5 and TRBJ2-1; TRBD1 agrees at 7 bases. Trimming took 4 bases from V and 8 from J; bases not matched to a gene: 2. This CDR3 spans 12 amino acids. Germline CDR1 reads MNHEY; CDR2 reads SVGAGI. The CDR3 sequence: CASSSTGDEQFF. The CDR3 bases are TGTGCCAGCAGTTCTACAGGGGATGAGCAGTTCTTC.